This T cell receptor beta chain derives from a study of blood T cell repertoires in COVID-19. The table came from immunoSEQ multiplex PCR; TCRdb's copy has only in-frame clones and leaves some out. The data hold 200,000 or so clones, with about four fifths observed a single time. The CDR3 extends over 16 amino acids. Trimming took 2 bases from V and 8 from J, leaving 16 bases between them. Germline-derived CDR1 and CDR2 are MNHEY and SVGAGI. Sample: peripheral blood. This clonotype was sampled from a woman between 40 and 50 years old with acute or convalescent COVID-19. The chain is built from TRBV6-5 and TRBJ1-6; no firm D call. Here the CDR3 DNA reads TGTGCCAGCAGTTACGTCGCGGGCGGAAGTTATTCACCCCTCCACTTT. Translated, it gives CASSYVAGGSYSPLHF.